This T cell receptor beta chain was sequenced for a study of T cells after posttransplantation cyclophosphamide. Study-level findings and limits: Tissue-infiltrating T cells from skin or gut overlapped little with blood T cells.

TCRdb keeps only in-frame clones here, not all; method: immunoSEQ multiplex PCR. This sample has 41,000 or so clones, each found more than once. This clone was counted ten times or more. The antigen remains unidentified. This related bone marrow graft donor gave peripheral blood on the day of marrow donation. The V end lost 1 base, the J end lost 2 bases, and 7 bases lay between the germline ends. Germline lookup yields CDR1 SGHRS and CDR2 YFSETQ. This CDR3 has 13 amino acids. The sequence came from a young man in good health and a related stem cell transplant donor. Sequencing input: PBMCs. This sequence joins TRBV5-1 and TRBJ2-7; unclear D gene. The CDR3 here is CASSLSETYEQYF. In DNA form, the CDR3 reads TGCGCCAGCAGCTTGTCAGAAACCTACGAGCAGTACTTC. Drawing the rest from reference TRBV5-1 and TRBJ2-7, the complete variable domain is KAGVTQTPRYLIKTRGQQVTLSCSPISGHRSVSWYQQTPGQGLQFLFEYFSETQRNKGNFPGRFSGRQFSNSRSEMNVSTLELGDSALYLCASSLSETYEQYFGPGTRLTVT.